The clone carrying this T cell receptor (beta chain) was observed a handful of times. The target antigen is unknown. Every sorted population was more than 98% pure. This record belongs to a study of beta chain features in type 1 diabetes. The V end lost 5 bases, the J end lost 4 bases, and 9 bases lay between the germline ends. Germline values: CDR1 LNHDA, CDR2 SQIVND (reference sequence). CDR3 length equals 12 residues. Study-wide results and limits: Among patients with Type 1 diabetes, TCRB CDR3s were moderately but significantly shorter in every one of the four CD4+ subsets.

Sequencing targeted expressed TCRB transcripts, as all isolated RNA had been reverse transcribed. Around 3.7 million reads was the average for naive, central memory and regulatory T cell samples. The method was immunoSEQ multiplex PCR; TCRdb's version includes in-frame clones alone and lacks a portion of them. The data contain some 250,000 clones, more than 11% of them singletons. Sequencing was carried out using naive CD4+ T cells from blood. This chain uses TRBV19 with TRBJ2-7; no clear D gene. This clonotype was obtained from a man younger than 40 with type 1 diabetes. The CDR3: CASSAGPYEQYF. The CDR3, as DNA: TGTGCCAGTAGTGCAGGTCCGTACGAGCAGTACTTC.